The next 7 T cell receptor beta chains were all read from a single sample in a study of blood T cell repertoires in COVID-19. The table came from immunoSEQ multiplex PCR; TCRdb's copy has only in-frame clones and leaves some out. The data show 120,000 or so clones, about nine tenths seen once. The sequencing input was peripheral blood. All receptors derive from a man between 65 and 85 years old who had recovered from COVID-19.

The V and J genes are TRBV6-5 and TRBJ2-7; D is possibly TRBD1 (5 bases). This CDR3 has 12 amino acids. The germline V gene encodes CDR1 MNHEY and CDR2 SVGAGI. Between the trimmed V and J ends, which lost 3 bases and 7 bases, there was a span of 10 bases. The CDR3 sequence is CASSYQGQEQYF. The CDR3, as DNA: TGTGCCAGCAGTTATCAGGGCCAGGAGCAGTACTTC.

This rearrangement joins TRBV6-5 to TRBJ1-5; TRBD1 matches at 7 bases. Per germline, CDR1 MNHEY and CDR2 SVGAGI. This CDR3 has 14 residues. V shed 2 bases and J 5 bases; nucleotides not matched to a gene: 3. The CDR3 bases are TGTGCCAGCAGTTACCGGGACAGTTATCAGCCCCAGCATTTT. Translation gives CASSYRDSYQPQHF.

The chain links TRBV19 to TRBJ1-1, with D perhaps matching TRBD1 (5 bases). V lost 7 bases and J 6 bases, leaving 9 bases between the germline ends. The CDR3 contains 11 residues. CDR1 and CDR2 (germline): LNHDA, SQIVND (reference sequence). CDR3 sequence reads: CASNQGSEAFF. The CDR3 DNA follows: TGTGCCAGTAACCAGGGTTCTGAAGCTTTCTTT.

This chain uses TRBV7-2 with TRBJ1-4; D might be TRBD1 (5 bases). Germline CDR1 and CDR2: SGHTA and FQGNSA. The CDR3 consists of 15 residues. Between the trimmed V and J ends, which lost 5 bases and 3 bases, there was a span of 13 bases. CDR3 in DNA: TGTGCCAGCAGCAATCAGGGTGCTGCTAATGAAAAACTGTTTTTT. Translated, it gives CASSNQGAANEKLFF.

This chain connects TRBV5-4 to TRBJ2-2, with TRBD1 identical over 7 bases. Germline V lookup: CDR1 SGHNT, CDR2 YYREEE (reference sequence). The CDR3 loop spans 15 amino acids. Germline trimming cut 5 bases from V and 1 base from J; bases unmatched to any gene: 5. The CDR3 DNA is TGTGCCAGCAGACCACAGGGGTTGAACACCGGGGAGCTGTTTTTT. This sequence encodes CASRPQGLNTGELFF.

This chain links TRBV9 with TRBJ2-3; a possible D gene is TRBD2 (6 bases). CDR1 and CDR2 from the germline V gene are SGDLS and YYNGEE. Trimming stripped 3 bases from V and 5 bases from J, with 19 bases between. This CDR3 comprises 16 residues. The DNA of the CDR3 is TGTGCCAGCAGCGCCACCGGGACTGGCTATGTAGATACGCAGTATTTT. Its translation: CASSATGTGYVDTQYF.

This clone appeared once. A read error may account for a junction end that differs from germline. This rearrangement joins TRBV28 to TRBJ1-6; possible D gene TRBD1, 6 bases. The germline V gene has CDR1 MDHEN and CDR2 SYDVKM. This CDR3 is built from 11 residues. The CDR3 DNA reads TGTGCCAGCAGTTTAGAGGGGGAACCCGATTTT. Protein product: CASSLEGEPDF.